This TCR beta chain was obtained from a study of blood T cell repertoires in COVID-19. Across the whole study: The United States, Italy and Spain provided the acute and convalescent COVID-19 samples.

Participants' own reports of clinical history determined their cohort assignment. Cohort 3 donors counted as recovered after two negative PCRs, clearance, or resolved symptoms. The V end was cut by 1 base, the J end by 4 bases, with 16 bases between. Germline CDR1 reads SEHNR; CDR2 reads FQNEAQ (reference sequence). This CDR3 is built from 16 residues. The protocol was immunoSEQ multiplex PCR, while the TCRdb copy is restricted to in-frame clones and leaves out a portion. The sample lists some 260,000 clones; approximately 90% were seen once. The rearrangement uses TRBV7-9 and TRBJ2-5, with D possibly TRBD2 on 6 matching bases. This receptor was identified in a man in his forties who had recovered from COVID-19. Material for sequencing was PBMCs or T cells enriched from blood (not recorded which). The CDR3 is CASSLGWRERVETQYF. In DNA form, the CDR3 reads TGTGCCAGCAGCTTAGGGTGGAGGGAACGGGTAGAGACCCAGTACTTC.